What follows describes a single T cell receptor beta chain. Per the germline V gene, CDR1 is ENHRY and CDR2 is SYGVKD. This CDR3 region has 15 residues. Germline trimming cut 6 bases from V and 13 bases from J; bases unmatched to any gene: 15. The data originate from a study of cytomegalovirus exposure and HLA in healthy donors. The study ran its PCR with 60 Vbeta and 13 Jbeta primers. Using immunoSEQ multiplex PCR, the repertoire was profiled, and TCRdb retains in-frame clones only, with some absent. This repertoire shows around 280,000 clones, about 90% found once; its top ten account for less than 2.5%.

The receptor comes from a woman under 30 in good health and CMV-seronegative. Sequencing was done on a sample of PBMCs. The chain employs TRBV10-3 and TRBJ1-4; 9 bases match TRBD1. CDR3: CAISDPGQGRRSLFF. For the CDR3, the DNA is TGTGCCATCAGCGATCCGGGACAGGGAAGGCGATCACTGTTTTTT.